The present T cell receptor beta chain was sequenced within a study of cytomegalovirus exposure and HLA in healthy donors. Study observations and caveats: Beyond CMV serostatus, there was no information to go on about immune exposure. Most TCR sequences were uncommon, yet certain public TCRs appeared in many donors.

Turning to this clone: Its matching antigen is unknown.

Amplification used 60 Vbeta primers and 13 Jbeta primers. Methods used by the authors: It was a later analysis that counted 79 million or so unique TCR beta chains, of which about 10 million were shared. The table came from immunoSEQ multiplex PCR; TCRdb's copy has only in-frame clones and leaves some out. V and J calls and clone size are those listed in that table; D and trimming were worked out from the DNA. This sample has about 99,000 clones, with roughly 72% found just once. V was pared by 2 bases and J by 3 bases, with 10 bases between. Germline CDR1 and CDR2: MNHEY and SVGAGI. The CDR3 is 14 amino acids.

The sample taken for sequencing was PBMCs. The V and J genes are TRBV6-5 and TRBJ1-1; perhaps TRBD1 as D (6 bases). This receptor was taken from a woman in her late teens or twenties in good health and CMV-seropositive. The CDR3 nucleotides are TGTGCCAGCAGTTACGGGCAGGGGCACACTGAAGCTTTCTTT. It encodes CASSYGQGHTEAFF.